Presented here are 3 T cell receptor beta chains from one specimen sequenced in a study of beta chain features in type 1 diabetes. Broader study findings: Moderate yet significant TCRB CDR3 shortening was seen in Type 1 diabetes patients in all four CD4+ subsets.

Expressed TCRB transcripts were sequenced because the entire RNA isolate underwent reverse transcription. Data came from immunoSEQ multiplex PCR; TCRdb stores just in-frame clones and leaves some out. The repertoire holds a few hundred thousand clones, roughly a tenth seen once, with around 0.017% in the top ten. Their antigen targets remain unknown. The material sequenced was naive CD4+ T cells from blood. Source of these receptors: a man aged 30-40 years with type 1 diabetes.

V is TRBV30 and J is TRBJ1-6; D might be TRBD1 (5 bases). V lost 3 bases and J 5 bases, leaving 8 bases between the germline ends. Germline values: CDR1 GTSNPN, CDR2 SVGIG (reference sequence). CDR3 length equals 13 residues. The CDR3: CAWSEQDNSPLHF. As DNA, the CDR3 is TGTGCCTGGAGCGAACAGGATAATTCACCCCTCCACTTT.

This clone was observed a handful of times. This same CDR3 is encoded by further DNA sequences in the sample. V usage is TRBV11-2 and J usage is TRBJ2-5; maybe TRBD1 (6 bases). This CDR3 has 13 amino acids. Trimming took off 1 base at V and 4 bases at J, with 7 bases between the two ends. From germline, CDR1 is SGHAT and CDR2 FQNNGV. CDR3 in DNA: TGTGCCAGCAGCTTAGCAGGGGCAGAGACCCAGTACTTC. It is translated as CASSLAGAETQYF.

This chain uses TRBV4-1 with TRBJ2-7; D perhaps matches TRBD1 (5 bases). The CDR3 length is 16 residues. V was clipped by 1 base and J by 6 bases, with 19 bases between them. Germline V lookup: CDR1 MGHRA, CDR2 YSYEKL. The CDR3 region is CASSQGCPGCLAEQYF. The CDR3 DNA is TGCGCCAGCAGCCAAGGGTGTCCAGGGTGCCTTGCCGAGCAGTACTTC.